This T cell receptor (beta chain) was sequenced during a study of response to subunit inactivated influenza vaccine. Findings and caveats of the study: The authors offered the suggestion that each seasonal influenza vaccination recruits few new T cells.

Each CDR3 protein is one row after TCRdb ran MiXCR on the RT-PCR reads. The sample contains roughly 520,000 distinct CDR3 sequences, about 25% of which appear only once. Worth noting for this clonotype: The antigen is not known.

The material sequenced was CD4+ T cells sorted from PBMCs, taken approximately 5 days after vaccination. The origin of this receptor is a man aged 50 to 60 who received an inactivated influenza vaccine.

CDR3 sequence reads: CASSLDRGESYEQYF. In DNA form, the CDR3 reads TGTGCCAGCAGCTTAGATCGCGGGGAATCCTACGAGCAGTACTTC. The chain combines TRBV7-2 with TRBJ2-7, with D maybe TRBD2 (6 bases). The CDR3 contains 15 residues. The V and J ends lost 1 base and 1 base respectively, with 11 bases between them. Looked up from germline, CDR1 is SGHTA and CDR2 is FQGNSA.